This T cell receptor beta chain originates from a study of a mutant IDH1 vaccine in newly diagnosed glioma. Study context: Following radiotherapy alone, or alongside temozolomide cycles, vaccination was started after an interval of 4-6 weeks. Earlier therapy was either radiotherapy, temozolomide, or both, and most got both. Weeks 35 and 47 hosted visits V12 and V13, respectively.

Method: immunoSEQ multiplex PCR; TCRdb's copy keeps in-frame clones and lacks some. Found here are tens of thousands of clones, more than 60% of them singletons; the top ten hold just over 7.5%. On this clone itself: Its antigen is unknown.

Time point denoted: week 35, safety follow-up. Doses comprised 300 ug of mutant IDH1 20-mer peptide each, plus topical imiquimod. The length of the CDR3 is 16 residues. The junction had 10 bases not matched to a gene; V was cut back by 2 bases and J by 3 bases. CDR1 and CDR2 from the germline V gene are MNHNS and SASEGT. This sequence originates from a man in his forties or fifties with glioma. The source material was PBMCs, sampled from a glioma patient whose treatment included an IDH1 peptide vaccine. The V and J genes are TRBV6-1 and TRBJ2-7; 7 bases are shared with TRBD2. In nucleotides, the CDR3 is TGTGCCAGCAGTGAAATCGGGGGGTTTTCCCTCTACGAGCAGTACTTC. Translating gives CASSEIGGFSLYEQYF.